This T cell receptor (beta chain) was recovered during a study of T cell responses to AZD1222 COVID-19 vaccine. Study-wide background: Pooling was applied to second doses at about 4 or about 12 weeks. Study conclusions and caveats: Nearly half of spike-specific TCRs reportedly target unmutated variant regions. Spike-wide vaccine-associated CD4 TCRs dominated at 160-218 and 743-854.

With respect to this clone: Its antigen is still unknown.

Assay: immunoSEQ multiplex PCR; the TCRdb copy retains only in-frame clones and omits some. This table has 99,000 or so clones, approximately 90% appearing once. Sequences were derived from peripheral blood, sampled on day 0 of AZD1222 vaccination. This receptor was identified in an adult in good health.

The CDR3 sequence is CASSPLSGDSEQFF. The CDR3 DNA reads TGTGCCAGTAGTCCCTTATCTGGAGATAGTGAGCAGTTCTTC. V and J are TRBV19 and TRBJ2-1; no clear D. The CDR3 is 14 residues long. CDR1 and CDR2 (germline): LNHDA, SQIVND (reference sequence). With 5 bases removed from V and 9 bases from J, the gap between germline ends came to 17 bases.